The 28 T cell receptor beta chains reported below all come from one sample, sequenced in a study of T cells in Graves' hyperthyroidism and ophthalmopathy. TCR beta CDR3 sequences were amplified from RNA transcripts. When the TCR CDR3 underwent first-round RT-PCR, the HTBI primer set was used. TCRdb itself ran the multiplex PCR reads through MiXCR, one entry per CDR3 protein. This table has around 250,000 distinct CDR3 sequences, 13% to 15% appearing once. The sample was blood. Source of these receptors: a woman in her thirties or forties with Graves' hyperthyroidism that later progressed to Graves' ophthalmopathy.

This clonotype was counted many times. CDR3 residues: CASSGFQGVYTEAFF. The CDR3 DNA reads TGTGCCAGTTCCGGTTTTCAGGGGGTTTACACTGAAGCTTTCTTT. The rearrangement uses TRBV28 and TRBJ1-1, with 7 bases aligning to TRBD1. V lost 9 bases and J lost 3; bases outside the gene matches: 13. Germline lookup yields CDR1 MDHEN and CDR2 SYDVKM. CDR3 length equals 15 residues. Full variable domain (outside the CDR3, taken from reference TRBV28 and TRBJ1-1): DVKVTQSSRYLVKRTGEKVFLECVQDMDHENMFWYRQDPGLGLRLIYFSYDVKMKEKGDIPEGYSVSREKKERFSLILESASTNQTSMYLCASSGFQGVYTEAFFGQGTRLTVV.

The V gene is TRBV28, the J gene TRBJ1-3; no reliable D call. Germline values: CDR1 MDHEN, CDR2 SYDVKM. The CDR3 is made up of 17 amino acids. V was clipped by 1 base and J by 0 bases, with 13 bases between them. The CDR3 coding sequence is TGTGCCAGCAGTTTATTGCCAGGAATGGGCTCTGGAAACACCATATATTTT. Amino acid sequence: CASSLLPGMGSGNTIYF.

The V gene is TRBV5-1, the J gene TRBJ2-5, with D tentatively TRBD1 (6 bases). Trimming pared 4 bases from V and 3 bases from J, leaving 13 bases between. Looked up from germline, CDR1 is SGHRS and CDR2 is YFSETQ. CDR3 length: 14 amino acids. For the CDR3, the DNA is TGCGCCAGCAGCCGTCGACAGGCTGAAGAGACCCAGTACTTC. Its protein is CASSRRQAEETQYF. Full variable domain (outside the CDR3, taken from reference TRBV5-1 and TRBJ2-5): KAGVTQTPRYLIKTRGQQVTLSCSPISGHRSVSWYQQTPGQGLQFLFEYFSETQRNKGNFPGRFSGRQFSNSRSEMNVSTLELGDSALYLCASSRRQAEETQYFGPGTRLLVL.

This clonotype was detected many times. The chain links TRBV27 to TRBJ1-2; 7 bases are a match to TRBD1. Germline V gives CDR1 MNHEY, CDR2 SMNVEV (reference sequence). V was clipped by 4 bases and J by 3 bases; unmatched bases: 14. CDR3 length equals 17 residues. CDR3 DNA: TGTGCCAGCAGTTCGCCGACAGGGAGGATCGGGGACTATGGCTACACCTTC. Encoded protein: CASSSPTGRIGDYGYTF.

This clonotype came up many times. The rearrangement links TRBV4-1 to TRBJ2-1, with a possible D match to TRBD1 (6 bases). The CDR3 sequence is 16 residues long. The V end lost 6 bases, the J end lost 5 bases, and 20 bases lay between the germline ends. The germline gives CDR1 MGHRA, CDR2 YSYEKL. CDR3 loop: CASRQVWGTKNNEQFF. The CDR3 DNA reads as TGCGCCAGCAGGCAGGTGTGGGGGACAAAGAACAATGAGCAGTTCTTC.

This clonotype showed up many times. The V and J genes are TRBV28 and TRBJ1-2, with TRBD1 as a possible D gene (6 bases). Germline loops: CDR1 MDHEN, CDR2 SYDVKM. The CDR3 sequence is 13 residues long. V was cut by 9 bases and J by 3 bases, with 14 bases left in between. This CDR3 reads CASSTGFYYGYTF. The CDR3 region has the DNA TGTGCCAGTAGCACAGGGTTCTACTATGGCTACACCTTC.

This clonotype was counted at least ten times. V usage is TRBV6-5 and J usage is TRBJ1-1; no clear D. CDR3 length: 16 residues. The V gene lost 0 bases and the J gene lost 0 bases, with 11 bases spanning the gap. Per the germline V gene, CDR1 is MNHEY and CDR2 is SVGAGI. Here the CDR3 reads CASSYSIALMNTEAFF. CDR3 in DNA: TGTGCCAGCAGTTACTCGATCGCCCTCATGAACACTGAAGCTTTCTTT.

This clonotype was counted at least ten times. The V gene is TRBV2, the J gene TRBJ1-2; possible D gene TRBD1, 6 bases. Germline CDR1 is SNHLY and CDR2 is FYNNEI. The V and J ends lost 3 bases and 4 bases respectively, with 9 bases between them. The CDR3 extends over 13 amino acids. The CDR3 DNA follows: TGTGCCAGCAGTGATCAGGGGATCTATGGCTACACCTTC. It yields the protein CASSDQGIYGYTF.

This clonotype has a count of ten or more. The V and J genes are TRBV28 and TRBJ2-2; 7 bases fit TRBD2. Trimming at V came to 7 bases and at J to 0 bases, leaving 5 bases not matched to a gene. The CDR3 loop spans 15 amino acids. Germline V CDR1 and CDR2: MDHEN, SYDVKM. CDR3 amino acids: CASTASGTNTGELFF. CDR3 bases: TGTGCCAGCACCGCTAGCGGAACGAACACCGGGGAGCTGTTTTTT.

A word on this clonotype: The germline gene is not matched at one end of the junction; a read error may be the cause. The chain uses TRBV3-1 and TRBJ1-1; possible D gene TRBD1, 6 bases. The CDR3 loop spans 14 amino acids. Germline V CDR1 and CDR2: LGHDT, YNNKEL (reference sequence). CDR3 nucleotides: TGTGCCAGCGGCCAGACCCTGACAGGTATTAAGGCTTTCTTT. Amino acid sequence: CASGQTLTGIKAFF.

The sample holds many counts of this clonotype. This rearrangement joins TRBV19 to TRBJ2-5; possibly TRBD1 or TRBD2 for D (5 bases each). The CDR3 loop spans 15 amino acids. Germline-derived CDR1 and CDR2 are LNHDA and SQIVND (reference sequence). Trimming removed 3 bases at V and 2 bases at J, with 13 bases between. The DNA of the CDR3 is TGTGCCAGTAGTATCTGGACAAGAGGGCAAGAGACCCAGTACTTC. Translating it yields CASSIWTRGQETQYF. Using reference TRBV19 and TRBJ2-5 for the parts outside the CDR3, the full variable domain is DGGITQSPKYLFRKEGQNVTLSCEQNLNHDAMYWYRQDPGQGLRLIYYSQIVNDFQKGDIAEGYSVSREKKESFPLTVTSAQKNPTAFYLCASSIWTRGQETQYFGPGTRLLVL.

The CDR3: CASSLGPIPPNEQFF. CDR3 DNA: TGTGCCAGCAGCTTGGGACCAATTCCCCCCAATGAGCAGTTCTTC. This sequence joins TRBV5-6 and TRBJ2-1, with no clear D. The length of the CDR3 is 15 residues. V was trimmed by 0 bases and J by 6 bases, leaving 13 bases between them. CDR1 is SGHDT and CDR2 is YYEEEE in the germline V gene.

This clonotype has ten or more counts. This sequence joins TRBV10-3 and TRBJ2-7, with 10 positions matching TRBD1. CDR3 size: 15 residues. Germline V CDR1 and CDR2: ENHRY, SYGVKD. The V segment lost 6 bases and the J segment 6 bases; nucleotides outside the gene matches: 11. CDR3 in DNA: TGTGCCATCAGCAAGACCGGGACAGGGGACGGCGAGCAGTACTTC. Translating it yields CAISKTGTGDGEQYF.

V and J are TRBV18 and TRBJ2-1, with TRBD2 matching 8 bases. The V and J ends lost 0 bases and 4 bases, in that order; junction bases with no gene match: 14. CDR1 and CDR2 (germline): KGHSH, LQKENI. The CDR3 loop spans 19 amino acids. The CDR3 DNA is TGTGCCAGCTCACCACCCTTACGAGCGGGAGACTTACGATACAATGAGCAGTTCTTC. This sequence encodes CASSPPLRAGDLRYNEQFF. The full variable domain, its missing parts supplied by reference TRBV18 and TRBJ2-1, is NAGVMQNPRHLVRRRGQEARLRCSPMKGHSHVYWYRQLPEEGLKFMVYLQKENIIDESGMPKERFSAEFPKEGPSILRIQQVVRGDSAAYFCASSPPLRAGDLRYNEQFFGPGTRLTVL.

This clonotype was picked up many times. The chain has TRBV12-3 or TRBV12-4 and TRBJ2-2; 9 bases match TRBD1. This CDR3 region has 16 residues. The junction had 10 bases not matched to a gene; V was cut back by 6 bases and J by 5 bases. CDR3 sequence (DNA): TGTGCCAGCAGACTGCCCGGGACAGGGAATACCGGGGAGCTGTTTTTT. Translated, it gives CASRLPGTGNTGELFF.

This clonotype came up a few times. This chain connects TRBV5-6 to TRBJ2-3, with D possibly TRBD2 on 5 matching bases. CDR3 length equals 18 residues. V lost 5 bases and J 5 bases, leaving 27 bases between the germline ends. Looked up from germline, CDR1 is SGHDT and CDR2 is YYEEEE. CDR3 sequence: CASSFLGLALGSGDTQYF. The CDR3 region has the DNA TGTGCCAGCAGTTTTCTTGGCCTAGCCCTGGGGAGCGGAGATACGCAGTATTTT.

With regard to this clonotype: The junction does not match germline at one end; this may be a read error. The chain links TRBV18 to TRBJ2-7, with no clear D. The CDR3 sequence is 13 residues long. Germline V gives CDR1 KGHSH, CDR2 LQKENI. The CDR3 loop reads CASSSHGIYEQHF. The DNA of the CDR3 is TGTGCCAGCTCATCACATGGTATCTACGAGCAGCACTTC.

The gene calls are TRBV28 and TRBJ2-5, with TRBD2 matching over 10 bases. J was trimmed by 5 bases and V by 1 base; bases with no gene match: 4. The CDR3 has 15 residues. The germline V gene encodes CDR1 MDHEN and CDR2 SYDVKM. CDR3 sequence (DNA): TGTGCCAGCAGTTTATTAGCGGGAGGATCTGAGACCCAGTACTTC. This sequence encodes CASSLLAGGSETQYF. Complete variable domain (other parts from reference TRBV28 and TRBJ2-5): DVKVTQSSRYLVKRTGEKVFLECVQDMDHENMFWYRQDPGLGLRLIYFSYDVKMKEKGDIPEGYSVSREKKERFSLILESASTNQTSMYLCASSLLAGGSETQYFGPGTRLLVL.

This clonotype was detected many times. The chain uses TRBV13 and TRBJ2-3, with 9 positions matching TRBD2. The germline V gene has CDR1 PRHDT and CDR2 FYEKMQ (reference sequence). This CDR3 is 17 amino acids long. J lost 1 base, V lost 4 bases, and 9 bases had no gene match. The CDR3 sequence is CASSSALEREGTDTQYF. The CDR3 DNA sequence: TGTGCCAGCAGCTCGGCCTTGGAGCGGGAGGGCACAGATACGCAGTATTTT.

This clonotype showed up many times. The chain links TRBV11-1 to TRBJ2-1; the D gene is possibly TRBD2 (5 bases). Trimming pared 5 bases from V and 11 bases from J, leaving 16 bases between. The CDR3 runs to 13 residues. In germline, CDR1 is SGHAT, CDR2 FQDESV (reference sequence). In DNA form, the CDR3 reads TGTGCCAGCAGCCAATTGAAAGGGAGTCAGCAGTTCTTC. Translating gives CASSQLKGSQQFF.

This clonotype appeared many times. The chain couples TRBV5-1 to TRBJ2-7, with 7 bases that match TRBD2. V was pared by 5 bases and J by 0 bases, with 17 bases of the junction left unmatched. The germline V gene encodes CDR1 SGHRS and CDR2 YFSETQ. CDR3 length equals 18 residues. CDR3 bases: TGCGCCAGCAGTTCCGTCGTAGTAAGCGGGGCCTTCTCCTACGAGCAGTACTTC. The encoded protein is CASSSVVVSGAFSYEQYF. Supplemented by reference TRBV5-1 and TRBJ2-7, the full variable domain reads KAGVTQTPRYLIKTRGQQVTLSCSPISGHRSVSWYQQTPGQGLQFLFEYFSETQRNKGNFPGRFSGRQFSNSRSEMNVSTLELGDSALYLCASSSVVVSGAFSYEQYFGPGTRLTVT.

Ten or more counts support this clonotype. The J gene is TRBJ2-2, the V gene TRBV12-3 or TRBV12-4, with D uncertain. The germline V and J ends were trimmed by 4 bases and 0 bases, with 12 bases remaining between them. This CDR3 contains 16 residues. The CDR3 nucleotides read TGTGCCAGCAGTTCCCCTTCATTTTCGAACACCGGGGAGCTGTTTTTT. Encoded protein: CASSSPSFSNTGELFF.

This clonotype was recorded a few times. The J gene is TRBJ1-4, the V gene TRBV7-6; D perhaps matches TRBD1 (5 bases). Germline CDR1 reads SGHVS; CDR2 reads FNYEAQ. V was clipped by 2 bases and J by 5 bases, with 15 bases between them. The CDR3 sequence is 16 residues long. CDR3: CASSLSRGGENEKLFF. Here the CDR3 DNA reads TGTGCCAGCAGCTTATCTAGGGGCGGAGAGAATGAAAAACTGTTTTTT.

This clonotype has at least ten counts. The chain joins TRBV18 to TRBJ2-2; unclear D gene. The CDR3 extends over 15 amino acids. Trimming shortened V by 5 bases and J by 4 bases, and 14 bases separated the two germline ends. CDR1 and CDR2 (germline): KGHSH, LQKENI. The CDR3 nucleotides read TGTGCCAGCTCAAAGGAAGCGACAACCACCGGGGAGCTGTTTTTT. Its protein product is CASSKEATTTGELFF.

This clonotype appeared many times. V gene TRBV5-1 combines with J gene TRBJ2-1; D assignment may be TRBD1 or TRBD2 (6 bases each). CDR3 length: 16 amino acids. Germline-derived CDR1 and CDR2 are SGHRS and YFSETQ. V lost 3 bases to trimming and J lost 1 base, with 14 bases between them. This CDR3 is CASSWGAGRSYNEQFF. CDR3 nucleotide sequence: TGCGCCAGCAGCTGGGGGGCGGGAAGGTCCTACAATGAGCAGTTCTTC. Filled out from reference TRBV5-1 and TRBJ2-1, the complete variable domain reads KAGVTQTPRYLIKTRGQQVTLSCSPISGHRSVSWYQQTPGQGLQFLFEYFSETQRNKGNFPGRFSGRQFSNSRSEMNVSTLELGDSALYLCASSWGAGRSYNEQFFGPGTRLTVL.

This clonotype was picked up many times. The CDR3 reads CAISDPQGSTSGNTIYF. CDR3 sequence (DNA): TGTGCCATCAGTGACCCCCAGGGGAGCACCTCTGGAAACACCATATATTTT. The chain links TRBV10-3 to TRBJ1-3, with D maybe TRBD1 (6 bases). The germline CDR1 and CDR2 sequences are ENHRY and SYGVKD. V lost 3 bases and J lost 0, with 15 bases in between. The CDR3 is 17 residues long.

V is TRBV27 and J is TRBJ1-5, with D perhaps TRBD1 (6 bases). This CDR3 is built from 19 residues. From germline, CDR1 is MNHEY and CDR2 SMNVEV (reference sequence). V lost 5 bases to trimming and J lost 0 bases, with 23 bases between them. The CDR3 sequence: CASSPDPGRRGYSNQPQHF. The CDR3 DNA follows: TGTGCCAGCAGTCCTGATCCCGGGCGGAGGGGGTATAGCAATCAGCCCCAGCATTTT.

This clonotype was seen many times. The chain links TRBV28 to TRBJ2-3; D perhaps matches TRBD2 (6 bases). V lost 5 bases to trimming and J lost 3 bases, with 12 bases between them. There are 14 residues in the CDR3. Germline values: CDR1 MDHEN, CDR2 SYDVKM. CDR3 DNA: TGTGCCAGCAGTAACCTAGCGTCGACAGATACGCAGTATTTT. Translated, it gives CASSNLASTDTQYF. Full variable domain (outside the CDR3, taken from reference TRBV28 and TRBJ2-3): DVKVTQSSRYLVKRTGEKVFLECVQDMDHENMFWYRQDPGLGLRLIYFSYDVKMKEKGDIPEGYSVSREKKERFSLILESASTNQTSMYLCASSNLASTDTQYFGPGTRLTVL.